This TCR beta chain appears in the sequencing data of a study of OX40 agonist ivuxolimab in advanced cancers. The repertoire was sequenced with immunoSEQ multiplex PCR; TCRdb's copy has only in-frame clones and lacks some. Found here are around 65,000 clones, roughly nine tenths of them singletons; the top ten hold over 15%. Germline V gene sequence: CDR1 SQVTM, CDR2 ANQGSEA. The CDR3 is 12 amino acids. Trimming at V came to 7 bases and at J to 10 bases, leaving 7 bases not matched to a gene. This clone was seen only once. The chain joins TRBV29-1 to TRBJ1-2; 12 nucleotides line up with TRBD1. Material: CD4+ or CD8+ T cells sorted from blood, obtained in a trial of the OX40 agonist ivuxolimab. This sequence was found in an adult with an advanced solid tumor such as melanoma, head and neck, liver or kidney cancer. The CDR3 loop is CSAAGTGGSYTF. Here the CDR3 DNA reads TGCAGCGCCGCCGGGACAGGGGGCTCCTACACCTTC.